Listed below are T cell receptor beta chains from one sample, sequenced in a study of cytomegalovirus exposure and HLA in healthy donors. Sequencing used immunoSEQ multiplex PCR; TCRdb keeps in-frame clones, though not all of them. The sample includes approximately 120,000 clones, 74% seen only once; the top ten take approximately 3.8%. The sequenced sample consisted of PBMCs. The origin of the receptors is a man aged 35-49 years in good health and CMV-seropositive. CDR3s include the opening cysteine and the closing phenylalanine or tryptophan. The order of the fields is D gene, V gene, clone size, J gene, CDR3 DNA, CDR3 protein. The D gene is left open where the match is weak. Clone size is shown for a subset of rows, as once, few, many or a class of expanded clone.

.	TRBV5-6	.	TRBJ1-1	TGTGCCAGCAAGAGGATGAACACTGAAGCTTTCTTT	CASKRMNTEAFF
TRBD1	TRBV10-3	.	TRBJ1-3	TGTGCCATCAGTGAGGGGGACAGAATCTCTGGAAACACCATATATTTT	CAISEGDRISGNTIYF
TRBD1	TRBV28	.	TRBJ1-1	TGTGCCAGCAGTAGACAGGGGGGTTTTTCTGAAGCTTTCTTT	CASSRQGGFSEAFF
.	TRBV7-2	.	TRBJ2-5	TGTGCCAGCAGCTCTCACAGGGAGGAGACCCAGTACTTC	CASSSHREETQYF
TRBD2	TRBV9	few	TRBJ2-2	TGTGCCAGCAGCGTAGGGACTAGCGGGACCCGGGGCGGGGAGCTGTTTTTT	CASSVGTSGTRGGELFF
.	TRBV6-5	.	TRBJ2-7	TGTGCCAGCAGTTACGTTACTAGCAAGCAGTACTTC	CASSYVTSKQYF
.	TRBV5-6	.	TRBJ1-3	TGTGCCAGCAGCCGGGAGGGACTTGGGGACACCATATATTTT	CASSREGLGDTIYF
TRBD1	TRBV29-1	few	TRBJ2-1	TGCAGCGTCAAAACCACCGGGACAGGGTACAATGAGCAGTTCTTC	CSVKTTGTGYNEQFF
.	TRBV19	once	TRBJ2-3	TGTGCCAGTAGTGGGCGTAGGAGCGGGCTTAGCACAGATACGCAGTATTTT	CASSGRRSGLSTDTQYF
TRBD2	TRBV5-8	.	TRBJ2-1	TGTGCCAGCAGCTTGGTGACCCTAGCGGGGGGGCCCTGGGCTGAGCAGTTCTTC	CASSLVTLAGGPWAEQFF
.	TRBV27	.	TRBJ2-7	TGTGCCAGCAGTTTAGAAGGGGCAAGCTCAGCTGCCTACGAGCAGTACTTC	CASSLEGASSAAYEQYF
.	TRBV5-1	few	TRBJ2-6	TGCGCCGGAGCCCGGGATGGAGGGGCCAACGTCCTGACTTTC	CAGARDGGANVLTF
.	TRBV18	.	TRBJ2-5	TGTGCCAGCTCCCCCCAGGAGACCCAGTACTTC	CASSPQETQYF
.	TRBV6-5	.	TRBJ1-5	TGTGCCAGCAGTTACTCGAGGTCATCGAATCAGCCCCAGCATTTT	CASSYSRSSNQPQHF
TRBD2	TRBV9	.	TRBJ2-1	TGTGCCAGCAGCATCATGCCGGGACTAGCGGACTACAATGAGCAGTTCTTC	CASSIMPGLADYNEQFF